These 16 T cell receptor beta chains were sequenced from one sample in a study of beta chain features in type 1 diabetes. All of the isolated RNA was reverse transcribed, so expressed TCRB transcripts were sequenced. Here immunoSEQ multiplex PCR was the method, and the copy in TCRdb shows in-frame clones only, minus some. Here the sample spans about 370,000 clones, around 9.6% being singletons. Antigens of these TCRs are unknown. Points from the study as a whole: Shortening of TCRB CDR3s, moderate but significant, appeared in all four CD4+ subsets of Type 1 diabetes patients.

Source material: central memory CD4+ T cells from blood. The receptors shown here come from a man between 25 and 39 years old with type 1 diabetes.

V and J are TRBV7-2 and TRBJ2-7; TRBD2 matches 8 bases. V shed 5 bases and J 5 bases; nucleotides not matched to a gene: 20. The CDR3 is 18 residues long. Germline values: CDR1 SGHTA, CDR2 FQGNSA. The CDR3 reads CASSPARPGLGAYNEQYF. Written as DNA, the CDR3 is TGTGCCAGCAGCCCCGCAAGACCGGGACTAGGGGCCTACAACGAGCAGTACTTC.

A few counts support this clone. This chain connects TRBV6-5 to TRBJ2-1; 8 bases agree with TRBD1. Germline V CDR1 and CDR2: MNHEY, SVGAGI. Losses at the gene ends were 4 bases for V and 5 bases for J; bases not matched to a gene: 7. This CDR3 contains 15 residues. CDR3 DNA sequence: TGTGCCAGCAGTTCTAGGACAGGGCACGACAATGAGCAGTTCTTC. Residues: CASSSRTGHDNEQFF.

There are many counts of this clone. The J gene is TRBJ2-7, the V gene TRBV2; D is perhaps TRBD1 or TRBD2 (5 bases each). Germline loops: CDR1 SNHLY, CDR2 FYNNEI. The V gene lost 11 bases and the J gene lost 7 bases, with 21 bases spanning the gap. The CDR3 sequence is 13 residues long. The CDR3 loop reads CAFTRDAGGEQYF. The CDR3 DNA is TGTGCCTTTACCCGGGACGCCGGAGGAGAGCAGTACTTC.

A few counts support this clone. Different DNA sequences within this sample yield the same CDR3. CDR3 sequence reads: CASRRQGANTGELFF. The CDR3 DNA reads as TGTGCCAGTAGGCGGCAGGGAGCGAACACCGGGGAGCTGTTTTTT. V is TRBV19 and J is TRBJ2-2, with D perhaps being TRBD1 or TRBD2 (5 bases each). This CDR3 region has 15 residues. Deletions cut 6 bases from V and 0 bases from J, with 11 bases between. Germline V gene sequence: CDR1 LNHDA, CDR2 SQIVND (reference sequence).

This clone was counted between two and nine times. This chain joins TRBV18 and TRBJ1-3, with 7 bases lining up with TRBD1. The V gene end was trimmed by 1 base and the J gene end by 7 bases; junction bases not matched to a gene: 7. Germline lookup yields CDR1 KGHSH and CDR2 LQKENI. The CDR3 loop spans 15 amino acids. The CDR3, as DNA: TGTGCCAGCTCACCACTTCAGACAGGGAGTAACACCATATATTTT. It yields the protein CASSPLQTGSNTIYF.

Only a few counts were recorded for this clone. Germline is not matched at one junction end, which may reflect a read error. The chain is built from TRBV6-5 and TRBJ2-5; possibly TRBD2 for D (6 bases). Germline CDR1 is MNHEY and CDR2 is SVGAGI. The CDR3 consists of 13 residues. CDR3 bases: TGTGCCATCAGTGACGGGGGTTTGGAGACCCAGTACTTC. Translated, it gives CAISDGGLETQYF.

This clone was observed many times. The V and J genes are TRBV18 and TRBJ1-4; D is undetermined. Trimming shortened V by 1 base and J by 8 bases, and 14 bases separated the two germline ends. CDR3 length: 15 amino acids. The germline CDR1 and CDR2 sequences are KGHSH and LQKENI. The CDR3 DNA is TGTGCCAGCTCACCACGTAGCGGGAGTGACGAAAAACTGTTTTTT. This encodes CASSPRSGSDEKLFF.

This clone showed up many times. The J gene is TRBJ1-1, the V gene TRBV18; D perhaps matches TRBD1 (6 bases). From germline, CDR1 is KGHSH and CDR2 LQKENI. Trimming pared 2 bases from V and 6 bases from J, leaving 19 bases between. The CDR3 is 16 amino acids. The CDR3 region is CASSPGEGRGNPEAFF. The CDR3 nucleotides read TGTGCCAGCTCACCAGGCGAGGGCAGGGGAAATCCTGAAGCTTTCTTT. The variable domain in full, completed from reference TRBV18 and TRBJ1-1, reads NAGVMQNPRHLVRRRGQEARLRCSPMKGHSHVYWYRQLPEEGLKFMVYLQKENIIDESGMPKERFSAEFPKEGPSILRIQQVVRGDSAAYFCASSPGEGRGNPEAFFGQGTRLTVV.

In this sample, this clone turned up a few times. The chain recombines TRBV7-2 with TRBJ2-2, with D unresolved. CDR3 length: 12 residues. Germline-derived CDR1 and CDR2 are SGHTA and FQGNSA. Between the trimmed V and J ends, which lost 5 bases and 7 bases, there was a span of 8 bases. For the CDR3, the DNA is TGTGCCAGCAGCCCGGGCTTCGGGGAGCTGTTTTTT. Translation gives CASSPGFGELFF. Drawing the rest from reference TRBV7-2 and TRBJ2-2, the complete variable domain is GAGVSQSPSNKVTEKGKDVELRCDPISGHTALYWYRQSLGQGLEFLIYFQGNSAPDKSGLPSDRFSAERTGGSVSTLTIQRTQQEDSAVYLCASSPGFGELFFGEGSRLTVL.

This clone was seen ten or more times. V gene TRBV14 combines with J gene TRBJ2-6, with D possibly matching TRBD1 (6 bases). Germline V gene data show CDR1 as SGHDN and CDR2 as FVKESK. The CDR3 covers 16 residues. Between the trimmed V and J ends, which lost 5 bases and 5 bases, there was a span of 16 bases. CDR3: CASSEVQGWRANVLTF. The CDR3, as DNA: TGTGCCAGCAGCGAAGTTCAGGGGTGGAGGGCCAACGTCCTGACTTTC.

About this clone: A much larger clone lies one base from this, so it may be a read error. The sample holds other DNA sequences that translate to the same CDR3. The rearrangement links TRBV11-2 to TRBJ2-3; no clear D gene. V was trimmed by 5 bases and J by 2 bases, leaving 2 bases between them. This CDR3 is built from 11 residues. Germline assignment: CDR1 SGHAT and CDR2 FQNNGV. CDR3 residues: CASSLTDTQYF. CDR3 coding DNA: TGTGCCAGCAGCCTCACAGATACGCAGTATTTT.

This sequence joins TRBV28 and TRBJ1-5, with 9 positions matching TRBD1. Trimming cost V 5 bases and J 6 bases; bases outside gene matches: 5. From germline, CDR1 is MDHEN and CDR2 SYDVKM. The length of the CDR3 is 14 residues. CDR3 nucleotides: TGTGCCAGCAGTGGGGGACAGGGAGGTCAGCCCCAGCATTTT. Protein product: CASSGGQGGQPQHF. Full variable domain (remainder filled in from reference TRBV28 and TRBJ1-5): DVKVTQSSRYLVKRTGEKVFLECVQDMDHENMFWYRQDPGLGLRLIYFSYDVKMKEKGDIPEGYSVSREKKERFSLILESASTNQTSMYLCASSGGQGGQPQHFGDGTRLSIL.

There are a few counts of this clone. V and J are TRBV5-1 and TRBJ2-7; D ambiguous. The germline V gene has CDR1 SGHRS and CDR2 YFSETQ. Trimming took off 6 bases at V and 2 bases at J, with 15 bases between the two ends. This CDR3 region has 14 residues. CDR3 amino acids: CASKASGSTYEQYF. The DNA for the CDR3 is TGCGCCAGCAAGGCTTCGGGCTCGACCTACGAGCAGTACTTC. The full variable domain, in which reference TRBV5-1 and TRBJ2-7 provide the parts outside the CDR3, is KAGVTQTPRYLIKTRGQQVTLSCSPISGHRSVSWYQQTPGQGLQFLFEYFSETQRNKGNFPGRFSGRQFSNSRSEMNVSTLELGDSALYLCASKASGSTYEQYFGPGTRLTVT.

The genes are TRBV11-1 and TRBJ1-2; D may be TRBD1 (6 bases). This CDR3 has 14 amino acids. Germline V CDR1 and CDR2: SGHAT, FQDESV (reference sequence). Trimming took 5 bases from V and 3 from J, leaving 13 bases between them. CDR3 region: CASSPQQGDYGYTF. The CDR3, as DNA: TGTGCCAGCAGCCCACAACAGGGAGACTATGGCTACACCTTC.

This clone was observed many times. The chain links TRBV27 to TRBJ2-5; D remains ambiguous. Germline loops: CDR1 MNHEY, CDR2 SMNVEV (reference sequence). The ends were cut back, 3 bases at V and 2 bases at J, with 7 bases in the middle. This CDR3 has 13 residues. The CDR3 loop is CASSFRQQETQYF. Written as DNA, the CDR3 is TGTGCCAGCAGTTTTCGGCAGCAAGAGACCCAGTACTTC.

This clone was picked up a small number of times. A much larger clone differs from this one at a single base, so this may be a read error. The chain couples TRBV28 to TRBJ2-7; 11 bases are a match to TRBD2. With V trimmed by 5 bases and J by 0 bases, 3 bases remained unmatched. This CDR3 contains 15 residues. In germline, CDR1 is MDHEN, CDR2 SYDVKM. This CDR3 is CASSPGTSGSYEQYF. The CDR3 DNA follows: TGTGCCAGCAGTCCCGGGACTAGCGGCTCCTACGAGCAGTACTTC.